Listed here are 32 T cell receptor beta chains from one sample, sequenced in a study of T cell responses to AZD1222 COVID-19 vaccine (dated by TCRdb to about 2021). Explained via the paper, the time point label denotes: about 28 days (+/-7) after the second vaccine dose. The library was built by means of the immunoSEQ multiplex PCR assay. TCRdb carries this immuneACCESS record with in-frame sequences only. Its versions omit some clonotypes, under half of them owing to an unresolved V gene in the studies checked, with the rest unexplained. The sample profile shows about 31,000 clones; more than 75% of them were found once. The ten largest clones capture approximately 14% of the sample. The sequences come from peripheral blood, collected 28 days after the second AZD1222 dose. These receptors were taken from an adult who received the AZD1222 COVID-19 vaccine.

In its sample, this clone was seen once. V gene TRBV28 combines with J gene TRBJ1-3; possibly TRBD1 for D (6 bases). V was cut by 4 bases and J by 3 bases, with 16 bases left in between. The CDR3 has 16 residues. From germline, CDR1 is MDHEN and CDR2 SYDVKM. CDR3 DNA sequence: TGTGCCAGCAGTTCTGGAGGGGGGGCCCATGGAAACACCATATATTTT. Amino acids: CASSSGGGAHGNTIYF.

In regard to this clone: One end of the junction does not line up with germline, which may come from a read error. The genes are TRBV7-7 and TRBJ1-6, with D unclear. The CDR3 runs to 13 residues. Germline values: CDR1 SSHAT, CDR2 FNYEAQ (reference sequence). This chain's CDR3 is CASSLANNSPLHF. The DNA of the CDR3 is TGTGCTAGCAGCTTAGCGAATAATTCACCCCTCCACTTT.

V gene TRBV5-1 combines with J gene TRBJ1-2, with 10 bases fitting TRBD1. CDR1 and CDR2 (germline): SGHRS, YFSETQ. Trimming at V came to 5 bases and at J to 7 bases, leaving 8 bases not matched to a gene. CDR3 length equals 14 residues. CDR3 nucleotides: TGCGCCAGCAGACTGCCTCGGACAGGGGGTGGCTACACCTTC. Its translation is CASRLPRTGGGYTF. Variable domain in full (rest from reference TRBV5-1 and TRBJ1-2): KAGVTQTPRYLIKTRGQQVTLSCSPISGHRSVSWYQQTPGQGLQFLFEYFSETQRNKGNFPGRFSGRQFSNSRSEMNVSTLELGDSALYLCASRLPRTGGGYTFGSGTRLTVV.

The J gene is TRBJ1-1, the V gene TRBV7-9, with D possibly TRBD1 on 5 matching bases. The germline V and J ends were trimmed by 1 base and 2 bases, with 11 bases remaining between them. Germline V gene lookup returns CDR1 SEHNR and CDR2 FQNEAQ (reference sequence). This CDR3 spans 15 amino acids. In nucleotides, the CDR3 is TGTGCCAGCAGCTTAGAGGGTAGGGGTAACACTGAAGCTTTCTTT. It encodes CASSLEGRGNTEAFF.

The V and J genes are TRBV5-1 and TRBJ1-1; unclear D gene. The germline V and J ends were trimmed by 0 bases and 0 bases, with 6 bases remaining between them. From germline, CDR1 is SGHRS and CDR2 YFSETQ. The CDR3 is made up of 14 amino acids. CDR3 sequence: CASSLARMNTEAFF. The CDR3 DNA sequence: TGCGCCAGCAGCTTGGCGAGGATGAACACTGAAGCTTTCTTT.

The chain couples TRBV23-1 to TRBJ2-6; D uncertain. TRBV23-1 is an ORF, with its function uncertain. Trimming removed 0 bases at V and 0 bases at J, with 15 bases between. This CDR3 is built from 19 residues. CDR3 coding DNA: TGCGCCAGCAGTCAATCCGTCAGGCAAAATACCTCTGGGGCCAACGTCCTGACTTTC. It is translated as CASSQSVRQNTSGANVLTF.

The chain carries TRBV6-5 and TRBJ1-1; no firm D call. This CDR3 spans 15 amino acids. The germline gives CDR1 MNHEY, CDR2 SVGAGI. Trimming pared 6 bases from V and 1 base from J, leaving 15 bases between. CDR3 nucleotide sequence: TGTGCCAGCAGAGGTCGGTCGGCCGGGAACACTGAAGCTTTCTTT. Its protein product is CASRGRSAGNTEAFF.

This chain links TRBV3-1 (or the pseudogene TRBV3-2) with TRBJ1-4, with unresolved D. V lost 4 bases, J lost 8 bases, and 8 bases lay in between. The CDR3 extends over 12 amino acids. Germline CDR1 reads LGHDT; CDR2 reads YNNKEL (reference sequence). The CDR3 nucleotides are TGTGCCAGCAGCCCCGAGACCGAAAAACTGTTTTTT. It codes for CASSPETEKLFF.

This chain connects TRBV9 to TRBJ1-2, with D hard to call. The length of the CDR3 is 14 residues. The V gene lost 4 bases and the J gene lost 6 bases, with 16 bases spanning the gap. CDR1 and CDR2 (germline): SGDLS, YYNGEE. The CDR3 sequence: CASSPDRPLNGYTF. Written as DNA, the CDR3 is TGTGCCAGCAGCCCAGACCGACCCCTAAATGGCTACACCTTC.

This clone was detected only once. The rearrangement links TRBV7-8 to TRBJ1-6; D gene ambiguous. The ends were cut back, 3 bases at V and 5 bases at J, with 8 bases in the middle. The CDR3 consists of 14 residues. Germline CDR1 is SGHVS and CDR2 is FQNEAQ. The CDR3 region has the DNA TGTGCCAGCAGCTTCGCGGTAAATAATTCACCCCTCCACTTT. Protein product: CASSFAVNNSPLHF.

This chain links TRBV9 with TRBJ2-5; 8 bases fit TRBD2. Germline CDR1 SGDLS, CDR2 YYNGEE. The CDR3 totals 14 residues. V gave up 3 bases and J gave up 10 bases; unmatched junction bases: 11. In nucleotides, the CDR3 is TGTGCCAGCAGCGCCGCCGGGACTAGGTCGATCCAGTACTTC. This encodes CASSAAGTRSIQYF.

The rearrangement joins TRBV4-1 to TRBJ2-3, with TRBD2 as a possible D gene (5 bases). Trimming took 2 bases from V and 10 from J, leaving 16 bases between them. This CDR3 has 14 residues. Germline-derived CDR1 and CDR2 are MGHRA and YSYEKL. CDR3 residues: CASSQMTGSRAQYF. The CDR3 coding sequence is TGCGCCAGCAGCCAAATGACGGGGTCTAGGGCGCAGTATTTT.

CDR3 protein: CASSLASDGANYGYTF. In DNA, the CDR3 is TGTGCCAGCAGCTTAGCGTCGGACGGAGCTAACTATGGCTACACCTTC. The chain combines TRBV7-2 with TRBJ1-2; the D is unclear. V was trimmed by 0 bases and J by 0 bases, leaving 11 bases between them. Per the germline V gene, CDR1 is SGHTA and CDR2 is FQGNSA. The CDR3 has 16 amino acids.

The chain carries TRBV3-1 (or the pseudogene TRBV3-2) and TRBJ2-1; 10 bases fit TRBD2. The trim removed 4 bases at V and 10 bases at J, leaving 4 bases unmatched. CDR1 LGHDT and CDR2 YNNKEL come from the germline V gene (reference sequence). This CDR3 region has 13 residues. The CDR3 nucleotides read TGTGCCAGCAGCCCAGGACTAGCGGCCGAGCAGTTCTTC. Residues: CASSPGLAAEQFF.

This sequence joins TRBV24-1 and TRBJ1-3, with 8 bases identical to TRBD1. V lost 6 bases to trimming and J lost 4 bases; unmatched junction nucleotides: 10. Germline CDR1 KGHDR, CDR2 SFDVKD. This CDR3 spans 16 amino acids. The CDR3 loop reads CATSTRDGQGGNTIYF. CDR3 DNA: TGTGCCACCAGTACGCGGGATGGACAGGGCGGAAACACCATATATTTT.

The genes are TRBV28 and TRBJ1-1; D is uncertain. In germline, CDR1 is MDHEN, CDR2 SYDVKM. The CDR3 is 12 residues long. V dropped 7 bases and J dropped 1 base, with 7 bases sitting between them. Written as DNA, the CDR3 is TGTGCCAGCAACAGTGGGAACACTGAAGCTTTCTTT. Residues: CASNSGNTEAFF. Looking up the rest from reference TRBV28 and TRBJ1-1 gives the full variable domain: DVKVTQSSRYLVKRTGEKVFLECVQDMDHENMFWYRQDPGLGLRLIYFSYDVKMKEKGDIPEGYSVSREKKERFSLILESASTNQTSMYLCASNSGNTEAFFGQGTRLTVV.

V is TRBV9 and J is TRBJ2-5; possibly TRBD2 for D (6 bases). This CDR3 has 16 residues. Per the germline V gene, CDR1 is SGDLS and CDR2 is YYNGEE. V was cut by 4 bases and J by 7 bases, with 23 bases left in between. CDR3 DNA: TGTGCCAGCAGCCGATCTAGCGCTCCCTCTCTGGGGACCCAGTACTTC. Amino acids: CASSRSSAPSLGTQYF.

This chain links TRBV18 with TRBJ1-3; 7 nucleotides line up with TRBD1. The CDR3 contains 16 residues. Germline-derived CDR1 and CDR2 are KGHSH and LQKENI. The junction had 8 bases not matched to a gene; V was cut back by 6 bases and J by 0 bases. CDR3 sequence reads: CASSLTGANSGNTIYF. The CDR3 nucleotides are TGTGCCAGCTCTTTAACAGGGGCTAACTCTGGAAACACCATATATTTT.

The chain joins TRBV13 to TRBJ2-1; 9 bases agree with TRBD2. The CDR3 spans 11 residues. Germline CDR1 PRHDT, CDR2 FYEKMQ (reference sequence). J was trimmed by 16 bases and V by 5 bases; bases with no gene match: 6. The chain's CDR3 is CASSTGLAVFF. Here the CDR3 DNA reads TGTGCCAGCAGCACGGGACTAGCAGTCTTCTTC.

This clone came up once. This sequence joins TRBV19 and TRBJ1-3; D not certain. The germline CDR1 and CDR2 sequences are LNHDA and SQIVND (reference sequence). This CDR3 comprises 15 residues. Trimming took 6 bases from V and 0 from J, leaving 12 bases between them. CDR3 sequence (DNA): TGTGCCAGTAGGGATGTATTGAGCTCTGGAAACACCATATATTTT. Translating gives CASRDVLSSGNTIYF.

The rearrangement links TRBV19 to TRBJ2-2; no definite D call. Trimming took off 9 bases at V and 0 bases at J, with 14 bases between the two ends. Germline values: CDR1 LNHDA, CDR2 SQIVND (reference sequence). This CDR3 is 15 amino acids long. CDR3 bases: TGTGCCAGCCGGCAGGTCACCGCGAACACCGGGGAGCTGTTTTTT. As protein: CASRQVTANTGELFF.

Only one count was recorded for this clone. The chain carries TRBV9 and TRBJ1-2; D is perhaps TRBD1 (6 bases). The V gene lost 3 bases and the J gene lost 2 bases, with 14 bases spanning the gap. This CDR3 has 15 amino acids. Germline CDR1 reads SGDLS; CDR2 reads YYNGEE. This CDR3 is CASSASTGTNYGYTF. The DNA of the CDR3 is TGTGCCAGCAGCGCATCCACCGGGACAAACTATGGCTACACCTTC. Complete variable domain (other parts from reference TRBV9 and TRBJ1-2): DSGVTQTPKHLITATGQRVTLRCSPRSGDLSVYWYQQSLDQGLQFLIQYYNGEERAKGNILERFSAQQFPDLHSELNLSSLELGDSALYFCASSASTGTNYGYTFGSGTRLTVV.

This sequence joins TRBV21-1 and TRBJ1-1. TRBV21-1 corresponds to a pseudogene. The CDR3 is 14 amino acids. CDR3 residues: CASTPGDWNTEAFF. As DNA, the CDR3 is TGTGCCAGCACCCCAGGGGACTGGAACACTGAAGCTTTCTTT.

This chain joins TRBV5-6 and TRBJ2-7, with D perhaps TRBD1 (6 bases). Germline V gene sequence: CDR1 SGHDT, CDR2 YYEEEE. This CDR3 has 16 residues. V was cut by 1 base and J by 0 bases, with 14 bases left in between. Written as DNA, the CDR3 is TGTGCCAGCAGCTTGACCCGACAGGCTCTCTCCTACGAGCAGTACTTC. Its protein product is CASSLTRQALSYEQYF. The whole variable domain, remainder taken from reference TRBV5-6 and TRBJ2-7, is DAGVTQSPTHLIKTRGQQVTLRCSPKSGHDTVSWYQQALGQGPQFIFQYYEEEERQRGNFPDRFSGHQFPNYSSELNVNALLLGDSALYLCASSLTRQALSYEQYFGPGTRLTVT.

This clone was recorded a few times. The chain has TRBV12-3 or TRBV12-4 and TRBJ1-3; D call uncertain. V was pared by 3 bases and J by 3 bases, with 6 bases between. CDR3 length: 13 residues. The CDR3 DNA reads TGTGCCAGCAGTTTGAAGGGTGGAAACACCATATATTTT. Protein sequence: CASSLKGGNTIYF.

The count of this clone is one. The chain combines TRBV13 with TRBJ1-3; D possibly corresponds to TRBD1 (5 bases). CDR1 and CDR2 from the germline V gene are PRHDT and FYEKMQ (reference sequence). CDR3 size: 16 residues. The V and J ends lost 0 bases and 0 bases respectively, with 9 bases between them. CDR3 nucleotides: TGTGCCAGCAGCTTAGGGTCAGGGCACTCTGGAAACACCATATATTTT. Translated: CASSLGSGHSGNTIYF.

This rearrangement joins TRBV4-2 to TRBJ1-5; 9 bases align to TRBD1. CDR3 length equals 17 residues. The trim removed 4 bases at V and 7 bases at J, leaving 14 bases unmatched. In germline, CDR1 is LGHNA, CDR2 YNFKEQ. The chain's CDR3 is CASSLSSDRGIAQPQHF. The CDR3 bases are TGTGCCAGCAGCCTATCCTCCGACAGGGGGATCGCCCAGCCCCAGCATTTT.

This chain connects TRBV5-6 to TRBJ2-5, with a possible D match to TRBD1 (8 bases). This CDR3 contains 15 residues. Germline CDR1 reads SGHDT; CDR2 reads YYEEEE. The V end lost 4 bases, the J end lost 4 bases, and 17 bases lay between the germline ends. The CDR3 loop reads CASSLMTGEGETQYF. The CDR3 bases are TGTGCCAGCAGCCTAATGACAGGGGAGGGAGAGACCCAGTACTTC.

The chain has TRBV19 and TRBJ1-1; 8 nucleotides line up with TRBD1. The CDR3 sequence is 15 residues long. V lost 1 base, J lost 5 bases, and 6 bases stayed unmatched. CDR1 is LNHDA, CDR2 SQIVND, per germline (reference sequence). The CDR3 region is CASSIAAGGRTEAFF. CDR3 nucleotides: TGTGCCAGTAGTATAGCGGCAGGGGGCCGGACTGAAGCTTTCTTT.

The chain uses TRBV7-9 and TRBJ1-3, with 8 bases fitting TRBD1. Germline-derived CDR1 and CDR2 are SEHNR and FQNEAQ (reference sequence). The CDR3 runs 15 residues. Unmatched junction bases numbered 7, after V lost 5 bases and J lost 4 bases. Here the CDR3 reads CASSPRTGRGNTIYF. The CDR3 DNA reads TGTGCCAGCAGCCCAAGGACAGGGCGAGGAAACACCATATATTTT.

The V gene is TRBV12-3 or TRBV12-4, the J gene TRBJ1-2, with D perhaps TRBD1 (6 bases). V lost 4 bases to trimming and J lost 2 bases, with 8 bases between them. The CDR3 totals 13 residues. This CDR3 reads CASSSGQNYGYTF. The CDR3 DNA reads as TGTGCCAGCAGTTCCGGACAGAACTATGGCTACACCTTC.

CDR3 in amino acids: CASSKVGGYSNQPQHF. The CDR3 DNA is TGTGCCAGCAGCAAGGTGGGAGGGTATAGCAATCAGCCCCAGCATTTT. The genes are TRBV7-8 and TRBJ1-5; D is unresolved. Deletions cut 5 bases from V and 0 bases from J, with 14 bases between. Germline loops: CDR1 SGHVS, CDR2 FQNEAQ. This CDR3 has 16 residues.